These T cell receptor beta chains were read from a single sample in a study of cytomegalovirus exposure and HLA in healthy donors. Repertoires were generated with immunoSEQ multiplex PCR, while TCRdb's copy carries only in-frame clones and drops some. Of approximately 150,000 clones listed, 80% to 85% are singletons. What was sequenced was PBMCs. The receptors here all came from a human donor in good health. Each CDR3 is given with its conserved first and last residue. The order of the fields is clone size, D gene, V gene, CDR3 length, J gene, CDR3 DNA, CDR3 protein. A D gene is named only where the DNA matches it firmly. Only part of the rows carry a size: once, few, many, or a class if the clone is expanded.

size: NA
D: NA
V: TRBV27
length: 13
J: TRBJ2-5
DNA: TGTGCCAGCAGTTTAGGACCGGGGAAGGCCCAGTACTTC
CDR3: CASSLGPGKAQYF

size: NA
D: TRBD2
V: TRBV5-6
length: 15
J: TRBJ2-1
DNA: TGTGCCAGCAGCTTGGGTCAGCGGGGGAAAAATGAGCAGTTCTTC
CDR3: CASSLGQRGKNEQFF

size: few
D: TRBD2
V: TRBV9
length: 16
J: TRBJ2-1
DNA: TGTGCCAGCAGCGTAGGGGGCGGGGGAAATTACAATGAGCAGTTCTTC
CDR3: CASSVGGGGNYNEQFF

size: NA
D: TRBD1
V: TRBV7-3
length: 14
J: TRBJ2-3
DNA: TGTGCCAGCAGCCTTGGACAGGCCACAGATACGCAGTATTTT
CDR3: CASSLGQATDTQYF

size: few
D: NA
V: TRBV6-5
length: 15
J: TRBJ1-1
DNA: TGTGCCAGCAGTTACTCTCCGGGAGGTAAGACTGAAGCTTTCTTT
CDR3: CASSYSPGGKTEAFF

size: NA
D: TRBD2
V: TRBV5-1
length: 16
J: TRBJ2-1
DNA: TGCGCCAGCAGCTCGAGCGGGGGATACTCCTACAATGAGCAGTTCTTC
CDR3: CASSSSGGYSYNEQFF

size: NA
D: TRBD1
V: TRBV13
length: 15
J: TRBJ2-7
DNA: TGTGCCAGCAGCCTGGCAGGGGGCGCTTCCTACGAGCAGTACTTC
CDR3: CASSLAGGASYEQYF

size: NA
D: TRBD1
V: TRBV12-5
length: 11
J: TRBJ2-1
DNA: TGTGCTAGTGGTCCCGACAGGGTTCAGTTCTTC
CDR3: CASGPDRVQFF

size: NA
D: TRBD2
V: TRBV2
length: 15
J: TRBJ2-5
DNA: TGTGCCAGCTACCGAGCGGGGGTTGTCCAAGAGACCCAGTACTTC
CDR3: CASYRAGVVQETQYF

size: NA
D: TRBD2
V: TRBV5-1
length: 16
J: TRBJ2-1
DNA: TGCGCCAGCAGCTTGGGACTAGCGGGGGGATTTGATGAGCAGTTCTTC
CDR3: CASSLGLAGGFDEQFF

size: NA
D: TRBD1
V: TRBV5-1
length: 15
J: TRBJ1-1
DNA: TGCGCCAGCAGCTTGGATGGACAGGGGAGTACTGAAGCTTTCTTT
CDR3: CASSLDGQGSTEAFF

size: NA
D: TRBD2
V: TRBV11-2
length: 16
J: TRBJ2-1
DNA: TGTGCCAGCAGCTTTACGGGGGGAGGAGCCTACAATGAGCAGTTCTTC
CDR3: CASSFTGGGAYNEQFF

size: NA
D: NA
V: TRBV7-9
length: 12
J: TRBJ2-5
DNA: TGTGCCAGCAGCCCCGGTCAAGAGACCCAGTACTTC
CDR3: CASSPGQETQYF

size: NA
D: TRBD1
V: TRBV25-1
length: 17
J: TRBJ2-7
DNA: TGTGCCAGCAGTAATAATTACCGACAGGGGGCCATCGACGAGCAGTACTTC
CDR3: CASSNNYRQGAIDEQYF

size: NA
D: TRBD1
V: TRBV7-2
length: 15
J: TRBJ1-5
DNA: TGTGCCAGCAGCTCGTTTCAGGGGGCGCGTCAGCCCCAGCATTTT
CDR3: CASSSFQGARQPQHF

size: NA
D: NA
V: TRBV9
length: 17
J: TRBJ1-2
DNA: TGTGCCAGCAGCGGGATAAAGGACACTCGAGCTAACTATGGCTACACCTTC
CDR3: CASSGIKDTRANYGYTF

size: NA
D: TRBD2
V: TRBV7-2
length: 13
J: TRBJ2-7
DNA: TGTGCCACCCGACTAGCGGGGATCGAGGGGCAGTACTTC
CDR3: CATRLAGIEGQYF

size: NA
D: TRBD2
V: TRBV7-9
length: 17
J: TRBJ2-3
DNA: TGTTCCAGCAGCTTCGGGGGTGGTAGCGGGTATTCAGATACGCAGTATTTT
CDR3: CSSSFGGGSGYSDTQYF

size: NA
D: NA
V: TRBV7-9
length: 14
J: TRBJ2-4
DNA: TGTGCCAGCAGTCCCGCGGAGGCTTGGGACATTCAGTACTTC
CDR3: CASSPAEAWDIQYF

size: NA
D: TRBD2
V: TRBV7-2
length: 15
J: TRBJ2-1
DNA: TGTGCCAGCAGCTGGGGACTAGCGGGGGGGCGCGAGCAGTTCTTC
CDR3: CASSWGLAGGREQFF

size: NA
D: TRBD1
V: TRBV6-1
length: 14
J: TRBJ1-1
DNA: TGTGCCAGCAGGAGGGGACAGACTAACACTGAAGCTTTCTTT
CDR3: CASRRGQTNTEAFF

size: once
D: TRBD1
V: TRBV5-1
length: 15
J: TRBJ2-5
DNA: TGCGCCAGCAGCGCCAGACAGGGGTTGAAAGAGACCCAGTACTTC
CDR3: CASSARQGLKETQYF

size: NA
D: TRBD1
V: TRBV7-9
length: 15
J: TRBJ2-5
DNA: TGTGCCAGCAGCTTAGAGACAGGGGGCTCTCAGCGGCAGTACTTC
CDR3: CASSLETGGSQRQYF

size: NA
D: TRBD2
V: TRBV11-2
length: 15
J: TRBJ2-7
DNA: TGTGCCAGCAGCATTGGACTAGCGGGGTCCTACGAGCAGTACTTC
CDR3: CASSIGLAGSYEQYF

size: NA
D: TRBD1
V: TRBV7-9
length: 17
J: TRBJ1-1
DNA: TGTTCCAGCTTTTCCCCTAGCCGGGACAGGGGGTACACTGAAGCTTTCTTT
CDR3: CSSFSPSRDRGYTEAFF